This T cell receptor (beta chain) was identified during a study of cytomegalovirus exposure and HLA in healthy donors. CDR3 length: 14 residues. The V gene's germline CDR1 is GTSNPN and CDR2 SVGIG (reference sequence). J gave up 4 bases and V 2 bases, and 7 bases lay outside the gene matches. General study results and limits: A highly shared variant cluster was judged a likely technical artifact. In an earlier analysis, productive rearrangement rates for most beta V segments clustered near 87% or 30%.

The PCR was carried out with 60 Vbeta primers and 13 Jbeta primers. The data were produced by immunoSEQ multiplex PCR, yet TCRdb's version contains in-frame clones alone and is incomplete. The sample lists roughly 120,000 clones, roughly 9% occurring once. About this clone itself: The antigen is undetermined.

Sequencing used PBMCs. The source of this sequence is a man younger than 40 in good health and CMV-seronegative. This chain links TRBV30 with TRBJ2-7; 8 nucleotides agree with TRBD2. The CDR3 is CAWSLGGGWYEQYF. The CDR3 nucleotides read TGTGCCTGGAGTCTCGGGGGGGGCTGGTACGAGCAGTACTTC.